The T cell receptor (beta chain) described here comes from a study of early T cells in non-severe SARS-CoV-2 infection. Turning to the study itself: Sequencing was performed on bulk RNA from unsorted whole blood, leaving chains unpaired. Study results and caveats: In VDJdb matching, anti-spike CD8 responses were favored while private and CD4 specificities went missing.

CDR3 length: 15 residues. Germline lookup yields CDR1 SNHLY and CDR2 FYNNEI. The V end lost 4 bases, the J end lost 2 bases, and 11 bases lay between the germline ends. Ten or more counts support this clonotype. Its antigen is undetermined. The library protocol tagged individual cDNA molecules with unique molecular identifiers. TCRdb reprocessed the 5' RACE reads with MiXCR, giving one entry per CDR3 protein. Here the sample spans 25,000 to 35,000 distinct CDR3 sequences, about 2.7% being singletons. The TCR sequence derives from an adult who was a healthcare worker with PCR-confirmed SARS-CoV-2 infection or an uninfected control (not recorded which). Sequenced input: whole blood. The chain recombines TRBV2 with TRBJ2-2; D ambiguous. The CDR3 is CASSGVWGNTGELFF. The CDR3 DNA reads as TGTGCCAGCAGTGGAGTGTGGGGAAACACCGGGGAGCTGTTTTTT. The full variable domain, in which reference TRBV2 and TRBJ2-2 provide the parts outside the CDR3, is EPEVTQTPSHQVTQMGQEVILRCVPISNHLYFYWYRQILGQKVEFLVSFYNNEISEKSEIFDDQFSVERPDGSNFTLKIRSTKLEDSAMYFCASSGVWGNTGELFFGEGSRLTVL.